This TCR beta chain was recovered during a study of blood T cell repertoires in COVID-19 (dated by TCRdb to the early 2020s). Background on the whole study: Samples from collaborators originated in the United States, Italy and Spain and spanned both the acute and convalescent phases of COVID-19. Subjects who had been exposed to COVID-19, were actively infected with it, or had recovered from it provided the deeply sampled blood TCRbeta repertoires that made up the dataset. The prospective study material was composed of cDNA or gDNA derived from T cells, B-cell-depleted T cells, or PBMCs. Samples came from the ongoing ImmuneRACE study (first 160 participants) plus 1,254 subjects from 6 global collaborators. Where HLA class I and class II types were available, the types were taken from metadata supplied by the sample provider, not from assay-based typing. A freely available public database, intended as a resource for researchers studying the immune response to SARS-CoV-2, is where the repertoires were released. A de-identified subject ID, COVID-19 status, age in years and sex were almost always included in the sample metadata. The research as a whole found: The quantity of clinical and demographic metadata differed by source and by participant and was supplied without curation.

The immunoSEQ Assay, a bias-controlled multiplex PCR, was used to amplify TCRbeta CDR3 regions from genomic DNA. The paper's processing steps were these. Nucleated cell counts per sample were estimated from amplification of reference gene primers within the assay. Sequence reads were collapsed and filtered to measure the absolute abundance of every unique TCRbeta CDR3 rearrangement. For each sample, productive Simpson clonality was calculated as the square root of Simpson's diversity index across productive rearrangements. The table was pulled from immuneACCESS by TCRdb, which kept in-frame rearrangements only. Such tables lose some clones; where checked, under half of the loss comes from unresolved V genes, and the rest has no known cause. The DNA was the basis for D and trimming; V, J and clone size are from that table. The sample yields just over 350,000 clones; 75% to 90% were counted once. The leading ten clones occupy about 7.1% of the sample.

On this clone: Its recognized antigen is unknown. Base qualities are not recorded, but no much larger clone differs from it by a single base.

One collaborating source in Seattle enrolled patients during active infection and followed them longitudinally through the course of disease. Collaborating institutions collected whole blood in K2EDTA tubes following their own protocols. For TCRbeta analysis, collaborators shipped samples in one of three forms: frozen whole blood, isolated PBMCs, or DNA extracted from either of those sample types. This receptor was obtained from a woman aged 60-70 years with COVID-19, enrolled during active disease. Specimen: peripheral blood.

This receptor carries the CDR3 CASSQDYETGTAYGYTF. In nucleotide form, the sequence is TGTGCCAGCAGCCAAGATTATGAGACAGGGACCGCGTATGGCTACACCTTC. The V and J segments used are TRBV4-2 and TRBJ1-2; TRBD1 fits 7 bases in the junction. For this chain, trimming is 0 bases at the V end and 5 bases at the J end, and the number of junction bases without a gene match is 12. CDR3 length: 17 amino acids, cysteine to phenylalanine. Only CDR3 DNA is held: 51 bases, read in frame from base 1. Reading the germline V gene gives CDR1 LGHNA and CDR2 YNFKEQ.